This T cell receptor (beta chain) was sequenced in a study of T cell responses to AZD1222 COVID-19 vaccine. Germline CDR1 and CDR2: WNHNN and SYGVQD (reference sequence). This CDR3 has 14 amino acids. Trimming left V 3 bases short and J 4 bases short, with 9 bases between. Measured with immunoSEQ multiplex PCR; TCRdb has only the in-frame clones, and not every one. The data show about 110,000 clones, approximately 91% seen once. This sample comprised peripheral blood, obtained on day 0 of AZD1222 vaccination. The chain uses TRBV10-1 and TRBJ2-2; D is perhaps TRBD2 (5 bases). The clonotype comes from an adult in good health. The CDR3 nucleotides are TGCGCCAGCAGTGACGGACTGGTCACCGGGGAGCTGTTTTTT. It is translated as CASSDGLVTGELFF.